This TCR beta chain was observed in a study of blood T cells in healthy people across ages. The use of a sample-barcoded 5' primer and a J-beta primer mix characterized a second PCR of roughly 6 to 11 cycles. TCRdb re-analysed the 5' RACE reads in MiXCR, keeping a single row per CDR3 protein. The sample contains roughly 1.9 million distinct CDR3 sequences, around 40% of which appear only once. Per germline, CDR1 LNHNV and CDR2 YYDKDF (reference sequence). This CDR3 region has 13 residues. V was pared by 0 bases and J by 11 bases, with 13 bases between. This receptor was obtained from a human donor in good health. The specimen was blood. The chain recombines TRBV15 with TRBJ1-1; weak D call: TRBD1 (5 bases). For the CDR3, the DNA is TGTGCCACCAGCAGAGATCCCGGGGGAAAGGCTTTCTTT. It specifies CATSRDPGGKAFF.